The clone carrying this T cell receptor beta chain was counted between two and nine times. Its antigen is currently unknown. Produced via immunoSEQ multiplex PCR; TCRdb's table is partial and in-frame only. Among about 83,000 clones, under 90% were seen once, and the ten largest hold more than 1.5%. V trimming: 4 bases; J trimming: 3 bases; junction bases outside the gene matches: 5. Germline values: CDR1 SGHNT, CDR2 YYREEE (reference sequence). The CDR3 is 16 amino acids. The record originates from a study of OX40 agonist ivuxolimab in advanced cancers. Study findings and constraints: Blood T cells, both CD4+ and CD8+, expanded clonally by week 6 at 0.1 to 3.0 mg/kg.

The source is an adult with an advanced solid tumor such as melanoma, head and neck, liver or kidney cancer. Sample: CD4+ or CD8+ T cells sorted from blood, taken in a trial of the OX40 agonist ivuxolimab. The gene calls are TRBV5-4 and TRBJ2-2, with 11 positions matching TRBD1. The CDR3 nucleotides read TGTGCCAGCAGCAAAGGGACAGGGGGATACACCGGGGAGCTGTTTTTT. It codes for CASSKGTGGYTGELFF.